The 2 T cell receptor beta chains listed next were all sequenced from one sample in a study of cytomegalovirus exposure and HLA in healthy donors. The assay was immunoSEQ multiplex PCR, and TCRdb's table has in-frame clones only and misses some. There are about 360,000 clones in the sample; about nine tenths occur only once, and about 0.8% lies in the top ten. The specimen was PBMCs. Receptors originate from a woman aged 18-29 years in good health and CMV-seronegative.

The CDR3 spells CASSLARLAGETDTQYF. CDR3 nucleotides: TGTGCCAGCAGCTTGGCTCGGCTAGCGGGAGAAACAGATACGCAGTATTTT. V usage is TRBV5-4 and J usage is TRBJ2-3; 10 bases map to TRBD2. The CDR3 runs to 17 residues. V trimming: 0 bases; J trimming: 3 bases; junction bases outside the gene matches: 7. The germline CDR1 and CDR2 sequences are SGHNT and YYREEE (reference sequence).

This chain connects TRBV5-5 to TRBJ2-5, with D possibly being TRBD1 (6 bases). Per germline, CDR1 SGHKS and CDR2 YYEKEE (reference sequence). Trimming left V 4 bases short and J 4 bases short, with 17 bases between. CDR3 length: 15 amino acids. The DNA of the CDR3 is TGTGCCAGCAGCCCCACCACAGGGTTAGGAGAGACCCAGTACTTC. It codes for CASSPTTGLGETQYF.